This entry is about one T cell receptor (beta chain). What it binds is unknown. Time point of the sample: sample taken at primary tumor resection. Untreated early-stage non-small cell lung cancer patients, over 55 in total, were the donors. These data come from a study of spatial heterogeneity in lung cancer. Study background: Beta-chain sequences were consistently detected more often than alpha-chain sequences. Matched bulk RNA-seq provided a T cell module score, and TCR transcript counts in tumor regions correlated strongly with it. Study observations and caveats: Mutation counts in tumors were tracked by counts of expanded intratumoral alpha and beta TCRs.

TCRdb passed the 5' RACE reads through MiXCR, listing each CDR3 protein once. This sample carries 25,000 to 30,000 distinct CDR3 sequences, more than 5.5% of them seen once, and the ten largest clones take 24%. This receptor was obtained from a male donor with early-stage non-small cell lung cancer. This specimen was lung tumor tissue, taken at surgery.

The CDR3 sequence: CSASPMNTEAFF. CDR3 nucleotide sequence: TGCAGTGCTTCTCCGATGAACACTGAAGCTTTCTTT. The chain has TRBV20-1 and TRBJ1-1; D call uncertain. This CDR3 region has 12 residues. V lost 5 bases and J 0 bases, leaving 7 bases between the germline ends. Germline V gene data show CDR1 as DFQATT and CDR2 as SNEGSKA (reference sequence).